Listed here are 19 T cell receptor beta chains from one sample, sequenced in a study of blood T cell repertoires in COVID-19. TCRdb's table, derived via immunoSEQ multiplex PCR, lists solely in-frame clones and lacks some. The sample yields roughly 92,000 clones, 80% to 85% seen once. The sample comprised peripheral blood. The receptors stem from a woman of 80 years or more with active or convalescent COVID-19.

The chain has TRBV5-1 and TRBJ1-6; 8 bases agree with TRBD1. CDR1 and CDR2 (germline): SGHRS, YFSETQ. CDR3 length equals 16 residues. J lost 5 bases, V lost 5 bases, and 9 bases had no gene match. The CDR3 sequence is CASRLTTGANNSPLHF. The CDR3 nucleotides read TGCGCCAGCAGGCTAACGACAGGGGCGAATAATTCACCCCTCCACTTT.

The chain has TRBV21-1 and TRBJ2-2; the D call TRBD2 from the table was never checked on the DNA. TRBV21-1 is a documented pseudogene. This CDR3 region has 22 residues. CDR3 sequence reads: CASSEGRKGRGLAGPNTGELFF. The DNA of the CDR3 is TGTGCCAGCAGCGAAGGGAGAAAGGGCCGCGGACTAGCGGGGCCGAACACCGGGGAGCTGTTTTTT.

V gene TRBV19 combines with J gene TRBJ1-2; D may be TRBD1 (5 bases). The germline CDR1 and CDR2 sequences are LNHDA and SQIVND (reference sequence). The CDR3 totals 16 residues. Trimming took 5 bases from V and 4 from J, leaving 20 bases between them. The CDR3 sequence is CASSFSPSWGGYGYTF. The DNA for the CDR3 is TGTGCCAGTAGTTTTAGCCCCTCGTGGGGGGGCTATGGCTACACCTTC.

The chain carries TRBV5-1 and TRBJ2-3; 12 bases align to TRBD2. Per the germline V gene, CDR1 is SGHRS and CDR2 is YFSETQ. V lost 2 bases and J lost 2; bases outside the gene matches: 6. The CDR3 spans 17 residues. In DNA, the CDR3 is TGCGCCAGCAGCTTATCTAGCGGGGGGGATCCCACAGATACGCAGTATTTT. Amino acids: CASSLSSGGDPTDTQYF.

J is TRBJ1-3 and V is TRBV7-6, with a weak D call TRBD1 (6 bases). The V gene's germline CDR1 is SGHVS and CDR2 FNYEAQ. Deletions cut 5 bases from V and 2 bases from J, with 13 bases between. The CDR3 sequence is 15 residues long. CDR3 nucleotides: TGTGCCAGCAGCCCCAGCTGGGGGCCTGGAAACACCATATATTTT. Translating gives CASSPSWGPGNTIYF.

This chain joins TRBV7-2 and TRBJ2-5; a possible D gene is TRBD1 (5 bases). The V end lost 5 bases, the J end lost 4 bases, and 11 bases lay between the germline ends. The CDR3 runs to 13 residues. Germline CDR1 SGHTA, CDR2 FQGNSA. DNA of the CDR3: TGTGCCAGCAGCCTGACAGTTTTAGAGACCCAGTACTTC. Translating gives CASSLTVLETQYF.

The V and J genes are TRBV19 and TRBJ2-1; 12 bases are shared with TRBD1. The CDR3 totals 17 residues. After removal of 4 bases from V and 7 bases from J, the junction contained 11 bases not matched to a gene. The germline CDR1 and CDR2 sequences are LNHDA and SQIVND (reference sequence). The CDR3 sequence is CASSKRGGQGAWNEQFF. The DNA for the CDR3 is TGTGCCAGTAGTAAAAGAGGGGGACAGGGGGCATGGAATGAGCAGTTCTTC. Drawing the rest from reference TRBV19 and TRBJ2-1, the complete variable domain is DGGITQSPKYLFRKEGQNVTLSCEQNLNHDAMYWYRQDPGQGLRLIYYSQIVNDFQKGDIAEGYSVSREKKESFPLTVTSAQKNPTAFYLCASSKRGGQGAWNEQFFGPGTRLTVL.

The chain has TRBV2 and TRBJ2-2, with 7 bases lining up with TRBD1. CDR3 length equals 18 residues. CDR1 is SNHLY and CDR2 is FYNNEI in the germline V gene. Trimming at V came to 6 bases and at J to 2 bases, leaving 15 bases not matched to a gene. CDR3 region: CASSPRVIRQGNTGELFF. The CDR3 DNA reads TGTGCCAGCAGCCCTCGTGTAATTCGACAGGGCAACACCGGGGAGCTGTTTTTT.

This chain links TRBV5-6 with TRBJ1-1, with 7 bases identical to TRBD1. CDR1 and CDR2 from the germline V gene are SGHDT and YYEEEE. After removal of 4 bases from V and 1 base from J, the junction contained 7 bases not matched to a gene. This CDR3 contains 15 residues. CDR3 residues: CASSAPTGWNTEAFF. Here the CDR3 DNA reads TGTGCCAGCAGCGCCCCGACAGGGTGGAACACTGAAGCTTTCTTT.

This clone has a handful of counts. This sequence joins TRBV6-6 and TRBJ2-2, with 8 bases lining up with TRBD1. This CDR3 is 15 amino acids long. Per germline, CDR1 MNHNY and CDR2 SVGAGI (reference sequence). Trimming cost V 2 bases and J 7 bases; bases outside gene matches: 6. CDR3 residues: CASSYIQGDGGELFF. The CDR3 DNA reads TGTGCCAGCAGTTACATACAGGGGGACGGCGGGGAGCTGTTTTTT.

The chain joins TRBV19 to TRBJ2-2, with 8 bases fitting TRBD1. Germline V gene lookup returns CDR1 LNHDA and CDR2 SQIVND (reference sequence). The V and J ends lost 4 bases and 4 bases, in that order; junction bases with no gene match: 2. The CDR3 length is 14 residues. The CDR3 nucleotides read TGTGCCAGTAGTAAGACAGGGGTCACCGGGGAGCTGTTTTTT. As protein: CASSKTGVTGELFF.

The genes are TRBV7-3 and TRBJ2-1; 11 bases match TRBD2. V dropped 5 bases and J dropped 4; count of bases not matched to a gene: 4. This CDR3 has 15 residues. Germline CDR1 SGHTA, CDR2 FQGTGA. This CDR3 reads CASSLTSGVYNEQFF. The CDR3 DNA is TGTGCCAGCAGCCTGACTAGCGGGGTATACAATGAGCAGTTCTTC. Supplemented by reference TRBV7-3 and TRBJ2-1, the full variable domain reads GAGVSQTPSNKVTEKGKYVELRCDPISGHTALYWYRQSLGQGPEFLIYFQGTGAADDSGLPNDRFFAVRPEGSVSTLKIQRTERGDSAVYLCASSLTSGVYNEQFFGPGTRLTVL.

The rearrangement joins TRBV6-4 to TRBJ2-3; perhaps TRBD1 as D (5 bases). The CDR3 covers 14 residues. CDR1 MRHNA and CDR2 SNTAGT come from the germline V gene. V dropped 3 bases and J dropped 8 bases, with 15 bases sitting between them. The CDR3 here is CASSEFGAAGTQYF. In nucleotides, the CDR3 is TGTGCCAGCAGTGAATTTGGGGCGGCAGGTACGCAGTATTTT.

In its sample, this clone was seen a few times. This rearrangement joins TRBV27 to TRBJ1-6; D is ambiguous. Deletions cut 0 bases from V and 4 bases from J, with 10 bases between. CDR3 size: 16 residues. CDR1 and CDR2 (germline): MNHEY, SMNVEV (reference sequence). CDR3 nucleotide sequence: TGTGCCAGCAGTTTATCCCCCCAAGCATATAATTCACCCCTCCACTTT. Translated, it gives CASSLSPQAYNSPLHF.

The J gene is TRBJ2-6, the V gene TRBV12-2; the table assigns TRBD1, which was not confirmed against the DNA. TRBV12-2 is deemed a pseudogene. This CDR3 is built from 18 residues. CDR3 nucleotide sequence: TGTGCAAGTCGCCGCGGGGACAGGCATAACTCTGGGGCCAACGTCCTGACTTTC. It yields the protein CASRRGDRHNSGANVLTF.

This chain links TRBV28 with TRBJ2-2, with 11 bases matching TRBD1. The CDR3 covers 14 residues. Germline trimming cut 11 bases from V and 8 bases from J; bases unmatched to any gene: 10. CDR1 MDHEN and CDR2 SYDVKM come from the germline V gene. This CDR3 reads CACRGQGARGELFF. The CDR3 nucleotides are TGTGCCTGCCGAGGACAGGGGGCAAGGGGGGAGCTGTTTTTT.

To note about this clone: This sample includes further DNA sequences coding for the same CDR3. CDR3 bases: TGTGCCTGGAGTGCAGGGCCTGGAAACACCATATATTTT. It codes for CAWSAGPGNTIYF. This chain links TRBV30 with TRBJ1-3; D is perhaps TRBD1 (5 bases). V was shortened by 1 base and J by 2 bases, with 6 bases between the two germline ends. The CDR3 is 13 residues long. Germline V lookup: CDR1 GTSNPN, CDR2 SVGIG (reference sequence).

The chain couples TRBV7-6 to TRBJ1-4; TRBD1 aligns across 10 bases. CDR1 SGHVS and CDR2 FNYEAQ come from the germline V gene. The CDR3 totals 16 residues. V shed 3 bases and J 7 bases; nucleotides not matched to a gene: 8. The CDR3 loop reads CASSLEGGTGAEKLFF. DNA of the CDR3: TGTGCCAGCAGCTTGGAGGGTGGGACAGGGGCTGAAAAACTGTTTTTT.

The rearrangement uses TRBV3-1 (or the pseudogene TRBV3-2) and TRBJ2-1, with 14 bases that match TRBD2. The V gene end was trimmed by 1 base and the J gene end by 11 bases; junction bases not matched to a gene: 7. The CDR3 runs to 16 residues. The germline V gene encodes CDR1 LGHDT and CDR2 YNNKEL (reference sequence). The CDR3 loop is CASSQAGTSGGRKQFF. DNA of the CDR3: TGTGCCAGCAGCCAAGCCGGGACTAGCGGGGGCCGAAAGCAGTTCTTC.